This T cell receptor (beta chain) originates from a study of OX40 agonist ivuxolimab in advanced cancers. In the study overall: Given to patients was ivuxolimab, an agonistic anti-OX40 (CD134) antibody.

The V and J ends lost 7 bases and 6 bases, in that order; junction bases with no gene match: 6. The germline V gene has CDR1 LNHDA and CDR2 SQIVND (reference sequence). The CDR3 runs 13 residues. Some clones are missing from TCRdb's copy, which holds only in-frame ones; the method was immunoSEQ multiplex PCR. The sample records about 83,000 clones, 84% being singletons. This clone came up once. Its antigen is unknown. Findings and caveats of the study: On average, a greater number of expanded clones characterised CD8+ T cells relative to CD4+.

The chain links TRBV19 to TRBJ1-2; the match to TRBD1 covers 9 bases. The sequencing used CD4+ or CD8+ T cells sorted from blood, collected in a trial of the OX40 agonist ivuxolimab. The sequence derives from an adult with an advanced solid tumor such as melanoma, head and neck, liver or kidney cancer. The CDR3 loop reads CASISTGGNGYTF. The CDR3 DNA reads as TGTGCCAGTATCTCGACAGGGGGGAATGGCTACACCTTC.